These T cell receptor beta chains were read from a single sample in a study of PD-1 blockade in classical Hodgkin lymphoma. Profiled with immunoSEQ multiplex PCR; TCRdb holds only in-frame clones, not every one. The sample holds around 44,000 clones, approximately 86% seen once. Source: peripheral blood mononuclear cells (PBMCs), taken before the second cycle of nivolumab. All receptors come from a human donor with classical Hodgkin lymphoma. CDR3s include the opening cysteine and the closing phenylalanine or tryptophan. The order of the fields is D gene, clone size, J gene, V gene, CDR3 protein, CDR3 DNA. A D gene is named only where the DNA matches it firmly. Size is stated for part of the rows, as once, few or many counts, or as a class when the clone is expanded.

. | . | TRBJ1-1 | TRBV7-2 | CASSLKGFVTEAFF | TGTGCCAGCAGCTTGAAGGGGTTTGTCACTGAAGCTTTCTTT
. | . | TRBJ2-6 | TRBV6-1 | CASSDRVSGANVLTF | TGTGCCAGCAGTGATCGGGTTTCTGGGGCCAACGTCCTGACTTTC
. | . | TRBJ1-5 | TRBV28 | CASSLKGSNQPQHF | TGTGCCAGCAGTTTAAAGGGCAGCAATCAGCCCCAGCATTTT
. | once | TRBJ1-1 | TRBV5-1 | CASSRQSSTEAFF | TGCGCCAGCAGCCGACAGTCCTCCACTGAAGCTTTCTTT
TRBD2 | . | TRBJ2-1 | TRBV5-1 | CASSLDGPSGGASNEQFF | TGCGCCAGCAGCTTGGACGGGCCCAGCGGGGGGGCTAGTAATGAGCAGTTCTTC
TRBD1 | . | TRBJ2-7 | TRBV25-1 | CASSLQGFEQYF | TGTGCCAGCAGCCTACAGGGGTTCGAGCAGTACTTC
. | . | TRBJ2-4 | TRBV6-5 | CASREGGVKNIQYF | TGTGCCAGCAGGGAGGGGGGCGTCAAAAACATTCAGTACTTC
TRBD2 | once | TRBJ2-3 | TRBV28 | CASSRVAGGFTDTQYF | TGTGCCAGCAGTCGAGTAGCGGGGGGCTTCACAGATACGCAGTATTTT
. | . | TRBJ2-1 | TRBV28 | CASNEADSSYNEQFF | TGTGCCAGCAACGAAGCGGATAGCTCCTACAATGAGCAGTTCTTC
TRBD1 | . | TRBJ1-3 | TRBV7-2 | CASSLEAGGVRNTIYF | TGTGCCAGCAGCTTAGAGGCAGGGGGTGTGAGAAACACCATATATTTT
TRBD1 | medium-sized | TRBJ2-7 | TRBV4-1 | CASSQGDRDYEQYF | TGCGCCAGCAGCCAAGGAGACAGGGACTACGAGCAGTACTTC
. | once | TRBJ1-1 | TRBV11-2 | CASSLVRQLNTEAFF | TGTGCCAGCAGCTTAGTAAGGCAACTAAACACTGAAGCTTTCTTT
TRBD1 | . | TRBJ1-2 | TRBV6-5 | CASSTHPQGGYGYTF | TGTGCCAGCAGTACACACCCCCAGGGGGGGTATGGCTACACCTTC
. | . | TRBJ2-7 | TRBV19 | CASSTLANSYEQYF | TGTGCCAGTAGTACTCTAGCGAACTCCTACGAGCAGTACTTC
. | . | TRBJ1-5 | TRBV19 | CASSMGVRQPQHF | TGTGCCAGTAGTATGGGGGTGCGGCAGCCCCAGCATTTT
TRBD1 | . | TRBJ2-3 | TRBV27 | CASSLMDRGHGTQYF | TGTGCCAGCAGTTTAATGGATAGGGGGCATGGTACGCAGTATTTT
TRBD2 | once | TRBJ2-1 | TRBV19 | CASSSGGAGEQFF | TGTGCCAGTAGCAGCGGGGGGGCAGGGGAGCAGTTCTTC
. | . | TRBJ2-5 | TRBV28 | CASRHADLETQYF | TGTGCCAGCAGGCACGCCGACTTGGAGACCCAGTACTTC
TRBD1 | . | TRBJ2-5 | TRBV11-2 | CASSRDRGLGETQYF | TGTGCCAGCAGTCGTGACAGGGGGTTGGGAGAGACCCAGTACTTC
TRBD1 | . | TRBJ1-2 | TRBV5-6 | CASSSHPTGGYGYTF | TGTGCCAGCAGCTCACACCCGACAGGGGGCTATGGCTACACCTTC
. | . | TRBJ2-7 | TRBV10-3 | CAIRGDGLRSYEQYF | TGTGCCATCAGAGGGGACGGGTTGAGGTCCTACGAGCAGTACTTC
. | . | TRBJ2-7 | TRBV5-1 | CASSPVGSAEQYF | TGCGCCAGCAGCCCCGTGGGGTCGGCCGAGCAGTACTTC
. | . | TRBJ1-4 | TRBV5-1 | CASSLDSFNEKLFF | TGCGCCAGCAGCCTGGACAGCTTTAATGAAAAACTGTTTTTT
. | . | TRBJ2-7 | TRBV10-1 | CASSEQGSYEQYF | TGCGCCAGCAGTGAACAGGGTTCCTACGAGCAGTACTTC
TRBD1 | . | TRBJ1-1 | TRBV7-6 | CASSLGLGQGARTTEAFF | TGTGCCAGCAGCTTAGGGTTGGGACAGGGAGCCCGGACCACTGAAGCTTTCTTT
. | . | TRBJ2-2 | TRBV5-5 | CASSLGPQNTGELFF | TGTGCCAGCAGCTTGGGGCCCCAGAACACCGGGGAGCTGTTTTTT
. | . | TRBJ2-3 | TRBV5-1 | CASSPGVGSSTDTQYF | TGCGCCAGCAGCCCTGGGGTCGGGTCTAGCACAGATACGCAGTATTTT
. | . | TRBJ2-7 | TRBV7-2 | CASSLGLSEQYF | TGTGCCAGCAGCTTGGGCTTGAGCGAGCAGTACTTC
. | . | TRBJ2-7 | TRBV19 | CASSRDRLSSEQYF | TGTGCCAGTAGTAGAGACAGGCTCTCGTCCGAGCAGTACTTC
TRBD1 | . | TRBJ2-7 | TRBV6-4 | CASSRDRGYEQYF | TGTGCCAGCTCCCGGGACAGGGGGTACGAGCAGTACTTC
. | . | TRBJ2-7 | TRBV11-3 | CASSSFRLAYEQYF | TGTGCCAGCAGCTCCTTCCGACTAGCCTACGAGCAGTACTTC
. | . | TRBJ1-4 | TRBV29-1 | CSVGQNVGFGEKLFF | TGCAGCGTTGGTCAGAATGTTGGGTTCGGTGAAAAACTGTTTTTT
. | . | TRBJ1-6 | TRBV28 | CAGAGGAGSPLHF | TGTGCCGGAGCCGGGGGGGCAGGGTCACCCCTCCACTTT
TRBD1 | . | TRBJ2-7 | TRBV10-3 | CAISEPRDRGWYEQYF | TGTGCCATCAGTGAACCAAGGGACAGGGGGTGGTACGAGCAGTACTTC
. | . | TRBJ2-1 | TRBV20-1 | CSARDDNEQFF | TGCAGTGCTAGAGATGATAATGAGCAGTTCTTC
TRBD1 | . | TRBJ2-1 | TRBV9 | CASSVAGQGWNEQFF | TGTGCCAGCAGCGTAGCTGGACAGGGGTGGAATGAGCAGTTCTTC
TRBD1 | . | TRBJ1-2 | TRBV29-1 | CSVPRQGLSGYTF | TGCAGCGTTCCCAGACAGGGACTGAGTGGCTACACCTTC
TRBD2 | . | TRBJ2-1 | TRBV6-6 | CASRKPGLAGSHEQFF | TGTGCCAGCAGAAAACCGGGACTAGCGGGATCCCATGAGCAGTTCTTC
TRBD1 | . | TRBJ2-5 | TRBV7-3 | CASSPTGTGQETQYF | TGTGCCAGCAGCCCGACCGGGACAGGCCAAGAGACCCAGTACTTC
TRBD1 | . | TRBJ2-2 | TRBV15 | CATGQGGFVGAGELFF | TGTGCCACCGGACAGGGCGGATTCGTGGGGGCCGGGGAGCTGTTTTTT
TRBD1 | . | TRBJ1-3 | TRBV5-1 | CASSLDLAGTGRNTIYF | TGCGCCAGCAGCTTGGATTTAGCCGGGACAGGGCGAAACACCATATATTTT